Listed below are T cell receptor beta chains from one sample, sequenced in a study of blood T cells in healthy people across ages. MiXCR, run by TCRdb on the 5' RACE reads, gives a single entry per CDR3 protein. The table includes 700,000 or so distinct CDR3 sequences, over 20% detected once. Sequenced: blood. The receptors here all came from a man between 65 and 85 years old in good health. Both conserved end residues are part of each CDR3. A D gene is named only where the DNA matches it firmly. Clone size, where shown, is once, few, many, or a class for clones that have expanded.

few TRBJ2-4 13 - TRBV29-1 TGCAGCGTTATTGAGGGCGGCAAAAACATTCAGTACTTC CSVIEGGKNIQYF
- TRBJ2-1 20 TRBD2 TRBV24-1 TGTGCCACCAGTGAGACACGACTGGGGTTAGCGGGAGTTGGTTACAATGAGCAGTTCTTC CATSETRLGLAGVGYNEQFF
few TRBJ2-2 15 - TRBV6-6 TGTGCCAGCAGCGGGGTAGGGGGGTCCTCCGGGGAGCTGTTTTTT CASSGVGGSSGELFF
- TRBJ2-1 15 - TRBV28 TGTGCCAGCAGTCCGCAGGGGGGAGACTACAATGAGCAGTTCTTC CASSPQGGDYNEQFF
few TRBJ1-1 15 TRBD1 TRBV24-1 TGTGCCACCAGCGGGACAGGGGGTCTGAACACTGAAGCTTTCTTT CATSGTGGLNTEAFF
once TRBJ2-1 16 TRBD2 TRBV20-1 TGCAGTGCCCCACCTTTAGCGGGAGGGAGTCACAATGAGCAGTTCTTC CSAPPLAGGSHNEQFF
few TRBJ2-1 15 TRBD1 TRBV18 TGTGCCAGCTCACCGGTCGGGACAGACTACAATGAGCAGTTCTTC CASSPVGTDYNEQFF
few TRBJ1-2 13 - TRBV10-3 TGTGCCATCAGTGCAGGTGGGGAAGCTGGCTACACCTTC CAISAGGEAGYTF
- TRBJ2-5 13 - TRBV28 TGTGCCAGCAGTCAGGACTACCAAGAGACCCAGTACTTC CASSQDYQETQYF
few TRBJ1-2 11 - TRBV29-1 TGCAGCGTTGAAGAAGGGGTAGGCTACACCTTC CSVEEGVGYTF
- TRBJ2-3 16 - TRBV7-2 TGTGCCAGCAGCCCCCAGAGCTACCGGAGCACAGATACGCAGTATTTT CASSPQSYRSTDTQYF
few TRBJ2-5 14 - TRBV5-1 TGCGCCAGCAGCACCCCCGGGATTCAAGAGACCCAGTACTTC CASSTPGIQETQYF
- TRBJ1-3 16 - TRBV18 TGTGCCAGCTCACCGGACATTCTGAGCTCTGGAAACACCATATATTTT CASSPDILSSGNTIYF
- TRBJ2-1 16 TRBD1 TRBV12-3/TRBV12-4 TGTGCCAGCAGTTCAGCCCCGGGACAGAGTGCCAATGAGCAGTTCTTC CASSSAPGQSANEQFF
once TRBJ1-1 10 - TRBV29-1 TGCAGCGTAGGAATTGAATCGGCTTTCTTT CSVGIESAFF
few TRBJ2-3 14 - TRBV12-3/TRBV12-4 TGTGCCAGCACCCATGGGTTTAGCACAGATACGCAGTATTTT CASTHGFSTDTQYF
- TRBJ2-5 12 - TRBV12-3/TRBV12-4 TGTGCCAGCAGCACTACCCGAGAGACCCAGTACTTC CASSTTRETQYF
few TRBJ2-7 15 - TRBV7-9 TGTGCCAGCAGCTTAGATGCCGGCAGGGGACACGAGCAGTACTTC CASSLDAGRGHEQYF
- TRBJ2-1 12 - TRBV6-1 TGTGCTTCTCAGGGAGGCTACAATGAGCAGTTCTTC CASQGGYNEQFF
- TRBJ2-3 15 - TRBV11-2 TGTGCCAGCAGCTTAGTTGGTGGATGGACAGATACGCAGTATTTT CASSLVGGWTDTQYF
few TRBJ1-2 13 - TRBV6-5 TGTGCCAGCAGCTCGACGGCCCCCTATGGCTACACCTTC CASSSTAPYGYTF
- TRBJ2-1 12 - TRBV5-1 TGCGCCAGCAGCATCCCCCTAAATGAGCAGTTCTTC CASSIPLNEQFF
few TRBJ1-1 15 - TRBV10-3 TGTGCCATCAGTGGGGAGGGGGGCATTTCAACTGAAGCATTCTTT CAISGEGGISTEAFF
- TRBJ1-6 15 TRBD1 TRBV5-1 TGCGCCAGCAGCTTGGTGCCCCAGGGGGGTTCACCCCTCCACTTT CASSLVPQGGSPLHF
- TRBJ2-7 10 TRBD1 TRBV29-1 TGCAGCGTTGGACAGGGAGAGCAGTACTTC CSVGQGEQYF
- TRBJ2-2 16 - TRBV5-1 TGCGCCAGCAGCTCGACCGGTGGACGGACCACCGGGGAGCTGTTTTTT CASSSTGGRTTGELFF
- TRBJ1-5 15 - TRBV5-5 TGTGCCAGCAGCAGCCTCGGGGCATTCAATCAGCCCCAGCATTTT CASSSLGAFNQPQHF
- TRBJ2-3 15 - TRBV12-3/TRBV12-4 TGTGCCAGCAGTTTCCCGCTAGGACCCACAGATACGCAGTATTTT CASSFPLGPTDTQYF
- TRBJ2-7 12 - TRBV6-6 TGTGCCAGCAGTTTTGAGGGGAGCGAGCAGTACTTC CASSFEGSEQYF
- TRBJ2-3 14 TRBD2 TRBV12-3/TRBV12-4 TGTGCCAGCAGTTCGGGACTAGCGGTTAATACGCAGTATTTT CASSSGLAVNTQYF
few TRBJ2-4 19 TRBD2 TRBV11-2 TGTGCCAGCAGCTTAGTGAAGCTAGCGGGGCCCCTAGCCAAAAACATTCAGTACTTC CASSLVKLAGPLAKNIQYF
few TRBJ2-3 15 - TRBV12-3/TRBV12-4 TGTGCCAGCAGTTTAACCGGGGGGCGGGCAGATACGCAGTATTTT CASSLTGGRADTQYF
- TRBJ2-3 14 - TRBV12-3/TRBV12-4 TGTGCCAGCAGTCCAAGGCTGGGCACAGATACGCAGTATTTT CASSPRLGTDTQYF
few TRBJ1-1 14 - TRBV10-3 TGTGCCATCAGTGAACAAACAGGGAAACCTGAAGCTTTCTTT CAISEQTGKPEAFF
few TRBJ1-5 14 TRBD1 TRBV12-3/TRBV12-4 TGTGCCAGCAGCCGACAGGGGTACAATCAGCCCCAGCATTTT CASSRQGYNQPQHF
few TRBJ1-1 15 - TRBV25-1 TGTGCCAGCAGTGAATACACCGGAACCAACGCTGAAGCTTTCTTT CASSEYTGTNAEAFF
many TRBJ1-3 16 - TRBV7-8 TGTGCCAGCAGCTTAGCCCTTTGGGGACCGTTGGGGACCATATATTTT CASSLALWGPLGTIYF
- TRBJ2-1 13 - TRBV7-3 TGTGCCAGCAGCTTAACGCGAGAGAATGAGCAGTTCTTC CASSLTRENEQFF
- TRBJ1-4 13 - TRBV29-1 TGCAGCGTTGATGAGAAACTGGGTGAAAAACTGTTTTTT CSVDEKLGEKLFF
few TRBJ2-4 14 TRBD1 TRBV12-3/TRBV12-4 TGTGCCACCGGGAAGGGACAGGGTCGGGACATTCAGTACTTC CATGKGQGRDIQYF
many TRBJ2-7 14 - TRBV5-1 TGCGCCAGCCAAGTAACAGGGACCACCTACGAGCAGTACTTC CASQVTGTTYEQYF
- TRBJ1-1 14 - TRBV9 TGTGCCAGCAGCGCCGGACAGAAAATTGATGAAGCTTTCTTT CASSAGQKIDEAFF
- TRBJ1-5 12 - TRBV20-1 TGCAGCGTTGCTCGTAGCAATCAGCCCCAGCATTTT CSVARSNQPQHF
- TRBJ1-1 13 - TRBV10-3 TGTGCCACCTGGACGGGATCGAACACTGAAGCTTTCTTT CATWTGSNTEAFF
many TRBJ2-1 14 - TRBV10-3 TGTGCCATCCGATCCGGGAGCTCCTACAATGAGCAGTTCTTC CAIRSGSSYNEQFF
- TRBJ1-2 12 - TRBV6-1 TGTGCCAGCAAGGACCTCAGGGGTGGCTACACCTTC CASKDLRGGYTF
- TRBJ1-4 17 - TRBV27 TGTGCCAGCAGTTTACAGGGATCTGGCTTGGCTAATGAAAAACTGTTTTTT CASSLQGSGLANEKLFF
- TRBJ1-1 14 - TRBV5-1 TGCGCCAGCAGCTTGGAGGACAGGAACACTGAAGCTTTCTTT CASSLEDRNTEAFF
- TRBJ2-5 13 TRBD1 TRBV29-1 TGCAGCGTTGCCCCGACAGGGGAAGAGACCCAGTACTTC CSVAPTGEETQYF
- TRBJ1-1 12 - TRBV12-3/TRBV12-4 TGTGCCACCCGGGGAGACAACACTGAAGCTTTCTTT CATRGDNTEAFF
- TRBJ2-2 18 TRBD2 TRBV10-3 TGTGCCATCAGTGAGTTGAAAAGCGGGGGCCTGAACACCGGGGAGCTGTTTTTT CAISELKSGGLNTGELFF
few TRBJ1-2 11 - TRBV12-3/TRBV12-4 TGTGCCAGCAGTATTGGCTATGACTACACCTTC CASSIGYDYTF
few TRBJ2-3 16 - TRBV6-4 TGTGCCAGCAGTTCGCAGGGAGCGGGCGGAACAGATACGCAGTATTTT CASSSQGAGGTDTQYF
- TRBJ1-1 15 - TRBV2 TGTGCCAGCAGACTCTCCGGGACATGGAACACTGGAGCTTTCTTT CASRLSGTWNTGAFF
- TRBJ1-2 12 - TRBV6-5 TGTGCCAGCAGCTCCAGGAGCTATGGCTACACCTTC CASSSRSYGYTF
- TRBJ2-4 13 - TRBV10-3 TGTGCCATCAGTGAGTCAGACCAAAACATTCAGTACTTC CAISESDQNIQYF
many TRBJ2-4 15 - TRBV7-2 TGTGCCAGCAGCTCCCAACGGACAGGAGGGTACATTCAGTACTTC CASSSQRTGGYIQYF
- TRBJ1-2 9 - TRBV29-1 TGCAGCGCCTCTGAGGGCTACACCTTC CSASEGYTF
many TRBJ2-5 13 - TRBV12-3/TRBV12-4 TGCGCCAGCAGCTTTTGGCGTCAAGAGACCCAGTACTTC CASSFWRQETQYF